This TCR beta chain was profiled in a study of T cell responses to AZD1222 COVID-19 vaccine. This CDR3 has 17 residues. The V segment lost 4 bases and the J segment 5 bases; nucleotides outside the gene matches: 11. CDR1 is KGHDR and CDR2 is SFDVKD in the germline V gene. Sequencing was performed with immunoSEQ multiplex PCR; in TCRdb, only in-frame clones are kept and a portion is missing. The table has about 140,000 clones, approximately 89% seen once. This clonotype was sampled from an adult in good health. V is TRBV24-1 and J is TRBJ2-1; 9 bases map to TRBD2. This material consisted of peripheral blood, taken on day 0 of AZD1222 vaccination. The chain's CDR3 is CATSERPLAGAHNEQFF. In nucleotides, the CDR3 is TGTGCCACCAGTGAACGCCCGTTAGCGGGAGCCCACAATGAGCAGTTCTTC.